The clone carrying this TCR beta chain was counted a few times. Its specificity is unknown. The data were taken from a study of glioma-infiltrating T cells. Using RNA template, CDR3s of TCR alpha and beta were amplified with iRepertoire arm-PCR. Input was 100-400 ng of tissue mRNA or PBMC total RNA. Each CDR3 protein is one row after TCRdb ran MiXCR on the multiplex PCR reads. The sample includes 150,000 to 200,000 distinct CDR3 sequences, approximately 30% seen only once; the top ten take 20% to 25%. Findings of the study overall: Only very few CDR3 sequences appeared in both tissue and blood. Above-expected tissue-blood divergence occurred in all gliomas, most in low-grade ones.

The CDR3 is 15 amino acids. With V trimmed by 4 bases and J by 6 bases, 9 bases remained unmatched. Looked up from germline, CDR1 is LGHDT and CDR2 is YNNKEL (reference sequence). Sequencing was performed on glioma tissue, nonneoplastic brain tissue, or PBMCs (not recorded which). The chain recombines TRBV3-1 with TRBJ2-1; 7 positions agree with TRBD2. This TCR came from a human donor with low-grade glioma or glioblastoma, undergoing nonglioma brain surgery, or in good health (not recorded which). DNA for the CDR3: TGTGCCAGCAGCCGGGACTACCACCAGCTCAATGAGCAGTTCTTC. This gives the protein CASSRDYHQLNEQFF.